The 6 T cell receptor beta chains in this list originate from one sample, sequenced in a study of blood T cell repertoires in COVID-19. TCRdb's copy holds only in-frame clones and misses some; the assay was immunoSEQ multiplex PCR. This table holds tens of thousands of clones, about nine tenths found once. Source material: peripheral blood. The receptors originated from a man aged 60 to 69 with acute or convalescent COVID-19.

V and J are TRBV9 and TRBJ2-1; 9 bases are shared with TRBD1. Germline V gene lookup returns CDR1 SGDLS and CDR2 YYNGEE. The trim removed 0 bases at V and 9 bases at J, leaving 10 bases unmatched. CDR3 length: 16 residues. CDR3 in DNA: TGTGCCAGCAGCGTAGCTGGACAGGGGACCTATGGTGAGCAGTTCTTC. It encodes CASSVAGQGTYGEQFF.

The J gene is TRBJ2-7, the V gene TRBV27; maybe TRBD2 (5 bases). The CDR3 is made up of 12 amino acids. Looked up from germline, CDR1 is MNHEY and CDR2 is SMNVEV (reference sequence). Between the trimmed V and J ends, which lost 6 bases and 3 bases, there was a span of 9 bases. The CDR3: CASSEEGYEQYF. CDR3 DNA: TGTGCCAGCAGCGAAGAGGGCTACGAGCAGTACTTC.

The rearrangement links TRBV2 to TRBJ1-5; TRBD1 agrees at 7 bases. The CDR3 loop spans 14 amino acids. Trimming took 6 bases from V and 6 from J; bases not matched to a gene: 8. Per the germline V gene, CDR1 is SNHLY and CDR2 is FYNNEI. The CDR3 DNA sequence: TGTGCCAGCAGCCAGGGGGTCTACCCTCAGCCCCAGCATTTT. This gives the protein CASSQGVYPQPQHF.

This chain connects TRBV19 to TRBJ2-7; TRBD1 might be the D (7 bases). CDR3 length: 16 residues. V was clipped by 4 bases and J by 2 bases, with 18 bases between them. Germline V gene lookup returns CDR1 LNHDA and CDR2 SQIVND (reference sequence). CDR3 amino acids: CASSNRGGHVTYEQYF. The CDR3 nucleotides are TGTGCCAGTAGTAACAGGGGAGGTCATGTTACCTACGAGCAGTACTTC.

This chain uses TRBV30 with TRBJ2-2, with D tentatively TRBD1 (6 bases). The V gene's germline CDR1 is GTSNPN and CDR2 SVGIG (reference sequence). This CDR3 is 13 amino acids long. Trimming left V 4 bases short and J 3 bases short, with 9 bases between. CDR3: CAWNKGDTGELFF. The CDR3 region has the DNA TGTGCCTGGAATAAGGGGGACACCGGGGAGCTGTTTTTT.

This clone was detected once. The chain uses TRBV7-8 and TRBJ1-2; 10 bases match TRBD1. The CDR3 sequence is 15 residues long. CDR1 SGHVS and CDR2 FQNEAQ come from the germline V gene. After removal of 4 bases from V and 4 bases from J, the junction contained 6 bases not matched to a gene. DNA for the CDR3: TGTGCCAGCAGCTCTCGGGACAGGGGAAGCTATGGCTACACCTTC. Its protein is CASSSRDRGSYGYTF.